This TCR beta chain is from a study of T cell clones after liver transplantation. General study points: Graft donor-reactive T cells may have migrated into the graft rather than being deleted.

For this clone: Its target is unknown.

Sequenced by immunoSEQ multiplex PCR; TCRdb stores in-frame clones only, minus some. The profile covers approximately 100,000 clones, with approximately 78% appearing a single time and 0.85% to 1% taken by the ten largest. Germline V gene sequence: CDR1 SGHRS, CDR2 YFSETQ. Trimming pared 5 bases from V and 7 bases from J, leaving 15 bases between. The CDR3 extends over 14 amino acids. This TCR was recovered from a human donor who received a liver transplant. The sequencing here drew on CD4+ T cells from blood, taken before liver transplant. The chain links TRBV5-1 to TRBJ2-2; D perhaps matches TRBD2 (6 bases). The CDR3 coding sequence is TGCGCCAGCAGACCGGCCGGGACTGACGGGGAGCTGTTTTTT. This translates into CASRPAGTDGELFF.